The 18 T cell receptor beta chains reported below all come from one sample, sequenced in a study of T-cell memory formation after mild COVID-19. Each CDR3 protein is one row after TCRdb ran MiXCR on the 5' RACE reads. The sample contains 200,000 to 300,000 distinct CDR3 sequences, over 15% of which appear only once. What was sequenced was PBMCs or a T cell subset sorted from them (not recorded which). The receptors here all came from a man aged 18 to 30 who had mild COVID-19 (a few samples of this study predate the infection). Cell type and time point are not known.

The V and J genes are TRBV4-1 and TRBJ2-1; 11 positions match TRBD2. V lost 1 base, J lost 8 bases, and 4 bases stayed unmatched. Germline V gene lookup returns CDR1 MGHRA and CDR2 YSYEKL. This CDR3 is built from 15 residues. CDR3 coding DNA: TGCGCCAGCAGCCAAGGGTTAGCGGGGGGGTATGAGCAGTTCTTC. This codes for CASSQGLAGGYEQFF.

The V gene is TRBV12-3 or TRBV12-4, the J gene TRBJ2-1, with unresolved D. Trimming took 3 bases from V and 5 from J, leaving 5 bases between them. CDR3 length: 12 amino acids. DNA for the CDR3: TGTGCCAGCAGTTTCCGGGACAATGAGCAGTTCTTC. This translates into CASSFRDNEQFF.

This clonotype has more than one count but fewer than ten. The V gene is TRBV7-2, the J gene TRBJ1-6; D call uncertain. This CDR3 is built from 12 residues. Between the trimmed V and J ends, which lost 2 bases and 10 bases, there was a span of 6 bases. CDR1 is SGHTA and CDR2 is FQGNSA in the germline V gene. The CDR3 sequence: CASSLMRSPLHF. The DNA for the CDR3 is TGTGCCAGCAGCTTAATGAGGTCACCCCTCCACTTT.

There are a few counts of this clonotype. The V gene is TRBV6-6, the J gene TRBJ2-3; 10 bases agree with TRBD2. This CDR3 contains 14 residues. Germline values: CDR1 MNHNY, CDR2 SVGAGI (reference sequence). J was trimmed by 3 bases and V by 7 bases; bases with no gene match: 4. The CDR3 spells CASIAGGSTDTQYF. CDR3 DNA: TGTGCCAGCATAGCGGGGGGCTCTACAGATACGCAGTATTTT.

This clonotype was recorded a few times. The V and J genes are TRBV7-9 and TRBJ2-3; D uncertain. Between the trimmed V and J ends, which lost 4 bases and 3 bases, there was a span of 8 bases. Per the germline V gene, CDR1 is SEHNR and CDR2 is FQNEAQ (reference sequence). The CDR3 contains 13 residues. The CDR3 bases are TGTGCCAGCAGCTCGGAGAGGACAGATACGCAGTATTTT. It translates to CASSSERTDTQYF.

The V and J genes are TRBV28 and TRBJ2-1, with 8 bases aligning to TRBD2. CDR3 length equals 17 residues. Germline values: CDR1 MDHEN, CDR2 SYDVKM. V shed 7 bases, J shed 10 bases, and the junction held 21 bases outside the gene matches. As DNA, the CDR3 is TGTGCCAGCACCAGTTACCTCCCCGGCCCCGAGCGGGGGGAGCAGTTCTTC. Protein sequence: CASTSYLPGPERGEQFF.

The V call is TRBV18, the J call TRBJ2-1; D ambiguous. CDR1 is KGHSH, CDR2 LQKENI, per germline. The V end was cut by 5 bases, the J end by 8 bases, with 10 bases between. The CDR3 sequence is 12 residues long. The CDR3 spells CASSSLTYEQFF. In DNA form, the CDR3 reads TGTGCCAGCTCATCTCTGACCTATGAGCAGTTCTTC.

This clonotype was counted at least ten times. This chain connects TRBV7-9 to TRBJ1-2; 7 bases match TRBD1. From germline, CDR1 is SEHNR and CDR2 FQNEAQ (reference sequence). The CDR3 totals 14 residues. With V trimmed by 2 bases and J by 7 bases, 7 bases remained unmatched. The CDR3 region is CASSLPDREGGYTF. In DNA, the CDR3 is TGTGCCAGCAGCTTACCCGACAGGGAAGGTGGCTACACCTTC.

This chain joins TRBV28 and TRBJ2-1, with unresolved D. CDR1 MDHEN and CDR2 SYDVKM come from the germline V gene. Trimming removed 8 bases at V and 0 bases at J, with 11 bases between. The CDR3 length is 14 residues. In DNA form, the CDR3 reads TGTGCCAGCTACCAGGAGAGCTCCTACAATGAGCAGTTCTTC. This sequence encodes CASYQESSYNEQFF.

This clonotype was picked up a small number of times. V and J are TRBV10-3 and TRBJ1-2, with TRBD1 as a possible D gene (5 bases). Germline V lookup: CDR1 ENHRY, CDR2 SYGVKD. The length of the CDR3 is 16 residues. V was trimmed by 0 bases and J by 1 base, leaving 12 bases between them. Here the CDR3 DNA reads TGTGCCATCAGTGAGTCGCCCCATGACAGTAACTATGGCTACACCTTC. Translated: CAISESPHDSNYGYTF.

This clonotype turned up a few times. CDR3 DNA sequence: TGTGCCAGCAGCCAGGGTGGGAAGGATACGCAGTATTTT. Translation gives CASSQGGKDTQYF. This sequence joins TRBV4-2 and TRBJ2-3; no definite D call. The CDR3 spans 13 residues. V was cut by 3 bases and J by 6 bases, with 10 bases left in between. The V gene's germline CDR1 is LGHNA and CDR2 YNFKEQ.

This clonotype was detected ten times or more. The rearrangement links TRBV7-8 to TRBJ2-7; D remains ambiguous. The CDR3 runs to 14 residues. The germline gives CDR1 SGHVS, CDR2 FQNEAQ. V lost 7 bases and J lost 4, with 17 bases in between. CDR3 nucleotide sequence: TGTGCCAGCATCTCAGCCTTTTTCCCGTACGAGCAGTACGTC. Translated: CASISAFFPYEQYV.

V and J are TRBV7-9 and TRBJ2-1; D uncertain. Germline CDR1 reads SEHNR; CDR2 reads FQNEAQ (reference sequence). V was shortened by 1 base and J by 4 bases, with 11 bases between the two germline ends. The length of the CDR3 is 15 residues. CDR3 protein: CASSLVPSIYNEQFF. CDR3 in DNA: TGTGCCAGCAGCTTAGTGCCGTCTATATACAATGAGCAGTTCTTC.

This chain joins TRBV20-1 and TRBJ2-2; tentative D call: TRBD1 (5 bases). V was cut by 7 bases and J by 2 bases, with 8 bases left in between. Germline CDR1 is DFQATT and CDR2 is SNEGSKA (reference sequence). This CDR3 has 12 residues. The CDR3 DNA sequence: TGCAGTGGCAGGGAAAACACCGGGGAGCTGTTTTTT. It encodes CSGRENTGELFF.

Many counts were recorded for this clonotype. This chain links TRBV4-3 with TRBJ2-1, with 9 bases identical to TRBD2. Germline V gene sequence: CDR1 LGHNA, CDR2 YSLEER. The CDR3 contains 19 residues. Losses at the gene ends were 0 bases for V and 4 bases for J; bases not matched to a gene: 13. The CDR3 sequence is CASSQDWAGGGASYNEQFF. CDR3 coding DNA: TGCGCCAGCAGCCAAGATTGGGCTGGCGGGGGGGCCAGTTACAATGAGCAGTTCTTC.

The V call is TRBV7-6, the J call TRBJ1-2, with 9 bases identical to TRBD1. CDR1 is SGHVS, CDR2 FNYEAQ, per germline. V shed 5 bases, J shed 6 bases, and the junction held 1 base outside the gene matches. This CDR3 is built from 12 residues. The CDR3: CASSGTGHGYTF. CDR3 sequence (DNA): TGTGCCAGCAGCGGGACAGGGCATGGCTACACCTTC.

This clonotype was counted only a few times. The V gene is TRBV3-1, the J gene TRBJ2-7; possible D gene TRBD1, 5 bases. Germline CDR1 and CDR2: LGHDT and YNNKEL (reference sequence). Trimming removed 5 bases at V and 0 bases at J, with 14 bases between. The CDR3 totals 15 residues. CDR3 DNA: TGTGCCAGCAGCACAGGACATTCGAGCTCCTACGAGCAGTACTTC. It encodes CASSTGHSSSYEQYF.

The rearrangement joins TRBV29-1 to TRBJ2-3, with 14 bases fitting TRBD2. CDR1 is SQVTM and CDR2 is ANQGSEA in the germline V gene. The length of the CDR3 is 15 residues. The trim removed 3 bases at V and 5 bases at J, leaving 4 bases unmatched. The CDR3 here is CSVDGTSGGGDTQYF. DNA for the CDR3: TGCAGCGTTGATGGGACTAGCGGGGGCGGAGATACGCAGTATTTT.